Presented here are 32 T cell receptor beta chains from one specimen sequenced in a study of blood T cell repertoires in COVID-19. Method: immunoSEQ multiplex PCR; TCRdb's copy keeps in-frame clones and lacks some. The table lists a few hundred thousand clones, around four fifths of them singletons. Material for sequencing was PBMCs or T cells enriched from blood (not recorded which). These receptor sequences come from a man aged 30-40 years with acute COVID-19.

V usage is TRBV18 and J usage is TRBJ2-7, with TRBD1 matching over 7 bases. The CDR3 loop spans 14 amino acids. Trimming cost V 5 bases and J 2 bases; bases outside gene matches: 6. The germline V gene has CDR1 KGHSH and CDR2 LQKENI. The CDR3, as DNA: TGTGCCAGCTCAGCACAGGGGTACCCCTACGAGCAGTACGTC. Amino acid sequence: CASSAQGYPYEQYV.

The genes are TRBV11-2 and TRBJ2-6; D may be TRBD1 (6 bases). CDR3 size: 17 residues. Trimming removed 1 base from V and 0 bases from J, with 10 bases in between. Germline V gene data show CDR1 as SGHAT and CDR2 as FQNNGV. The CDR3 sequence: CASSLGQALSGANVLTF. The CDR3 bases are TGTGCCAGCAGCTTAGGACAGGCGCTCTCTGGGGCCAACGTCCTGACTTTC.

CDR3: CASRSTDTQYF. The CDR3 bases are TGTGCCAGCAGGTCTACAGATACGCAGTATTTT. This chain connects TRBV7-3 to TRBJ2-3; D unresolved. CDR1 is SGHTA, CDR2 FQGTGA, per germline. The V end was cut by 6 bases, the J end by 3 bases, with 4 bases between. The CDR3 sequence is 11 residues long.

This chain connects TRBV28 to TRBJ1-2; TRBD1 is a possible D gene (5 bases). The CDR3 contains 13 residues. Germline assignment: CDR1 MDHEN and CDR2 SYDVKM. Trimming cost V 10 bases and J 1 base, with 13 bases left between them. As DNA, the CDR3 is TGTGCCACAAATTCGGGGGTTAACTATGGCTACACCTTC. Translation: CATNSGVNYGYTF.

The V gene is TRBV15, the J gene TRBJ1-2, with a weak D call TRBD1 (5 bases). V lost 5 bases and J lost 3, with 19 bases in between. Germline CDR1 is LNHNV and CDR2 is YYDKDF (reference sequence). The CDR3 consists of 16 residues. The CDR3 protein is CATSGFGAELYYGYTF. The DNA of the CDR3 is TGTGCCACCAGCGGCTTTGGGGCAGAACTTTACTATGGCTACACCTTC.

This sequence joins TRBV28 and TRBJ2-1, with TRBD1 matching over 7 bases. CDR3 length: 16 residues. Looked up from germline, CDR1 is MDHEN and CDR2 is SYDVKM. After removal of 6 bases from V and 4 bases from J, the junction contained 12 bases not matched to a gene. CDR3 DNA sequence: TGTGCCAGCAGGTTCCCGGGCAGGGGGTCTTACAATGAGCAGTTCTTC. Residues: CASRFPGRGSYNEQFF.

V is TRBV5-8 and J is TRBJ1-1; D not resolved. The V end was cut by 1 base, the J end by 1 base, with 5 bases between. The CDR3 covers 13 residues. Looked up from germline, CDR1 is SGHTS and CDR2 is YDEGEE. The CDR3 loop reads CASSLWQNTEAFF. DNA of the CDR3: TGTGCCAGCAGCTTGTGGCAGAACACTGAAGCTTTCTTT.

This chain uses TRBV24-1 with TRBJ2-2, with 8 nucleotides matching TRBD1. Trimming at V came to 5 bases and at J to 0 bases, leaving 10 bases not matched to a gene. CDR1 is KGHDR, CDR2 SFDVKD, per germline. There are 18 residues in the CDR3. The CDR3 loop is CATSGTDGTGANTGELFF. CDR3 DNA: TGTGCCACCAGTGGGACGGATGGGACAGGAGCGAACACCGGGGAGCTGTTTTTT.

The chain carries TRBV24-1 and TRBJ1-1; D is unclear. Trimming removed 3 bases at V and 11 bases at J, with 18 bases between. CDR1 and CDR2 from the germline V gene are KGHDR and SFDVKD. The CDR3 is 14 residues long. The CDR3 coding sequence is TGTGCCACCAGTGATACCACTGCGGGGAGTCCTGCTTTCTTT. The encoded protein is CATSDTTAGSPAFF.

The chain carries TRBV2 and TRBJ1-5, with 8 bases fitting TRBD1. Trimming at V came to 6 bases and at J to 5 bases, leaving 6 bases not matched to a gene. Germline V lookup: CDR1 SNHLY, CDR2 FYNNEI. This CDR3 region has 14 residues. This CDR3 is CASSPDRVDQPQHF. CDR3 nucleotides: TGTGCCAGCAGCCCGGACAGGGTTGATCAGCCCCAGCATTTT.

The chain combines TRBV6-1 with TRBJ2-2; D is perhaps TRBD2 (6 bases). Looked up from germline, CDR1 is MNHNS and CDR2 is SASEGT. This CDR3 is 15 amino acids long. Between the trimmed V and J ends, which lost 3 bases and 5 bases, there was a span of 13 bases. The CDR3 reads CASSDNAGYTGELFF. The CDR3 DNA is TGTGCCAGCAGTGATAACGCGGGGTATACCGGGGAGCTGTTTTTT.

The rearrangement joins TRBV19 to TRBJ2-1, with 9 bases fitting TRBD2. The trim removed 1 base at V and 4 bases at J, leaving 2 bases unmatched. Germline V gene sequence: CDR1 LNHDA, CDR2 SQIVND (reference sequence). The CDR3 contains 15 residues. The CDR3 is CASSIGSGGYNEQFF. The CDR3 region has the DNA TGTGCCAGTAGTATAGGTAGCGGGGGATACAATGAGCAGTTCTTC.

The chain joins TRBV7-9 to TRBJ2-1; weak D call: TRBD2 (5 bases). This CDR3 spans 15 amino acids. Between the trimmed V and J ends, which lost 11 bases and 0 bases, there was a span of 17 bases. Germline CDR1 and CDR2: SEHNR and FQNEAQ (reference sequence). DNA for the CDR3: TGTGCCGCAATGTTCCTAGGGAGCTCCTACAATGAGCAGTTCTTC. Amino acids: CAAMFLGSSYNEQFF.

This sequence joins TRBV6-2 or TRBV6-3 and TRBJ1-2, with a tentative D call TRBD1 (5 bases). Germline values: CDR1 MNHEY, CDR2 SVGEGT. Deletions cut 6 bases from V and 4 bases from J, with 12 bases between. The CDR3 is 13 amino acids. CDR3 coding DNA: TGTGCCAGCAGCCCAGGACAAGTCTATGGCTACACCTTC. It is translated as CASSPGQVYGYTF.

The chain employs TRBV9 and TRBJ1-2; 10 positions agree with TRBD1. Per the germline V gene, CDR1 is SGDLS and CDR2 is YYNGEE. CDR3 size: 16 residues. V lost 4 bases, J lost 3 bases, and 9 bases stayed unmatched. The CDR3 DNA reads TGTGCCAGCAGCCCGCGGACAGGGGGAATTGACTATGGCTACACCTTC. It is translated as CASSPRTGGIDYGYTF.

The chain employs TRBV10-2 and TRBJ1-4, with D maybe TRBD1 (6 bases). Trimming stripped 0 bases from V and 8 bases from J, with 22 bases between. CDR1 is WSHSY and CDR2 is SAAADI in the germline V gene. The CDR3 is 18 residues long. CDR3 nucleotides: TGCGCCAGCAGTGAGTCGATCGGATTGGGGGCAGGGGTCGAAAAACTGTTTTTT. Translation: CASSESIGLGAGVEKLFF.

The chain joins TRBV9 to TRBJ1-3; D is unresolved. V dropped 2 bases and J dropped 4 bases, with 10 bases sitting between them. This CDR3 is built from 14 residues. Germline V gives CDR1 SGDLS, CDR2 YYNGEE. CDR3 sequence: CASSVEALGNTIYF. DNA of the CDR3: TGTGCCAGCAGCGTGGAGGCCTTGGGAAACACCATATATTTT.

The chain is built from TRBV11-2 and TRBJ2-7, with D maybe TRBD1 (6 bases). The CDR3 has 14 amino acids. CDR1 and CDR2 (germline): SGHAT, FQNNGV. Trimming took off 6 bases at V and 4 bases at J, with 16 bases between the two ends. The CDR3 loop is CASRPADRKYEQYV. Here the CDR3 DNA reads TGTGCCAGCAGACCTGCCGACAGGAAATACGAGCAGTACGTC.

CDR3 amino acids: CATRRGGAFPQETQYF. The CDR3 DNA is TGTGCCACTCGGAGGGGGGGGGCCTTTCCCCAAGAGACCCAGTACTTC. This chain joins TRBV15 and TRBJ2-5; tentative D call: TRBD2 (7 bases). The CDR3 is made up of 16 amino acids. Germline loops: CDR1 LNHNV, CDR2 YYDKDF (reference sequence). Trimming left V 9 bases short and J 1 base short, with 21 bases between. The full variable domain, in which reference TRBV15 and TRBJ2-5 provide the parts outside the CDR3, is DAMVIQNPRYQVTQFGKPVTLSCSQTLNHNVMYWYQQKSSQAPKLLFHYYDKDFNNEADTPDNFQSRRPNTSFCFLDIRSPGLGDTAMYLCATRRGGAFPQETQYFGPGTRLLVL.

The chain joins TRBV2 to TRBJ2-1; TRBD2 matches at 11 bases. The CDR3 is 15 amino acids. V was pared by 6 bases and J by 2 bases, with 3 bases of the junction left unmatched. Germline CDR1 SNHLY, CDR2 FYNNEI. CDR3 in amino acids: CASSLAGGAYNEQFF. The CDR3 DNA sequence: TGTGCCAGCAGCCTAGCGGGGGGCGCCTACAATGAGCAGTTCTTC.

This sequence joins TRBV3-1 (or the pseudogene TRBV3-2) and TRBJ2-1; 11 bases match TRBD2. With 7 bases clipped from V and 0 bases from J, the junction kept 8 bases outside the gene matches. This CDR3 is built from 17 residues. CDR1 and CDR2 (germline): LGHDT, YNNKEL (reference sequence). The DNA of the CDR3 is TGTGCCAGCAACGGGACTAGCGGTCCAAGCTCCTACAATGAGCAGTTCTTC. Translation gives CASNGTSGPSSYNEQFF.

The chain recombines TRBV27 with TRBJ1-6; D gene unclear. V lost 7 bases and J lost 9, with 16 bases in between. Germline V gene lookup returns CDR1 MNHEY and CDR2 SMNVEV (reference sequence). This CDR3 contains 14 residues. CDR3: CASNNRGGISPLHF. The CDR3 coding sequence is TGTGCCAGCAATAACCGAGGAGGGATTTCACCCCTCCACTTT.

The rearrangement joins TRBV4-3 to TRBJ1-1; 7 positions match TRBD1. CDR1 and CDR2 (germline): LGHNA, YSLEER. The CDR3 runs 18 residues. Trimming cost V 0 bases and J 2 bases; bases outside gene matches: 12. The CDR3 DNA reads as TGCGCCAGCAGCCAAGATTTTGTGCCAGGGGGGAGAAACACTGAAGCTTTCTTT. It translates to CASSQDFVPGGRNTEAFF.

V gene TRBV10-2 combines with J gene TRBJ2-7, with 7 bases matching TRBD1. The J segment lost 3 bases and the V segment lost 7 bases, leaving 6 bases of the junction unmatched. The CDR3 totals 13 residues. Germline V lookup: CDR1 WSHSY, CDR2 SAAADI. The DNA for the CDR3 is TGCGCCAGCACGCCGACAGGGCTCTACGAGCAGTACGTC. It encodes CASTPTGLYEQYV.

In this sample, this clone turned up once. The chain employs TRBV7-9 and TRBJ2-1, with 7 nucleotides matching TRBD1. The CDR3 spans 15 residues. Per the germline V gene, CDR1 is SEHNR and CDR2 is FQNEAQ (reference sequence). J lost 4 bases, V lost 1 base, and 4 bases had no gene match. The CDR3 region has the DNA TGTGCCAGCAGCTTAGTACCGGGACAGTACAATGAGCAGTTCTTC. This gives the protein CASSLVPGQYNEQFF.

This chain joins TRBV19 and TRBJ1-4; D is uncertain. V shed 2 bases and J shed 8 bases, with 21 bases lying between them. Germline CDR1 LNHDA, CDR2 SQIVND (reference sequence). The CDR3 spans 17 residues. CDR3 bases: TGTGCCAGTAGTATATCCGCCTGGAGTATGGCTCCGGAAAAACTGTTTTTT. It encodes CASSISAWSMAPEKLFF.

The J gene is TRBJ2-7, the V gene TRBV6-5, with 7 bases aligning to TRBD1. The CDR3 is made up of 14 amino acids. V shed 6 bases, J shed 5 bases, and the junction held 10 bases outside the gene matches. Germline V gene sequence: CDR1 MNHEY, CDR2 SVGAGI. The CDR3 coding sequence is TGTGCCAGCAGATCCGACAGGGTTGGGGACGAGCAGTACGTC. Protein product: CASRSDRVGDEQYV.

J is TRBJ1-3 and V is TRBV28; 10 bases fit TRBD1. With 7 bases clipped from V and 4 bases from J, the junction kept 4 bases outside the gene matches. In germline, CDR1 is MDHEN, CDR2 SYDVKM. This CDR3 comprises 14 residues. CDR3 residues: CASNDRGRGNTIYF. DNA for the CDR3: TGTGCCAGCAACGACAGGGGGCGGGGAAACACCATATATTTT.

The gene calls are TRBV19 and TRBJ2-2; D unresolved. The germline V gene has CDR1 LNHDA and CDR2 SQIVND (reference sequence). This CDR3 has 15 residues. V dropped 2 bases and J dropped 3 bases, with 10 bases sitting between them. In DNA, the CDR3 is TGTGCCAGTAGTATACCTAGTGGGTACACCGGGGAGCTGTTTTTT. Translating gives CASSIPSGYTGELFF.

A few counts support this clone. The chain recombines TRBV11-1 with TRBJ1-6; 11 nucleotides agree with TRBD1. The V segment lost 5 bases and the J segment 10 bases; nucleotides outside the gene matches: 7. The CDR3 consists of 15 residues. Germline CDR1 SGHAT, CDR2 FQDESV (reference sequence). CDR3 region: CASSQRTGGGSPLHF. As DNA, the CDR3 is TGTGCCAGCAGCCAACGGACAGGGGGCGGCTCACCCCTCCACTTT.

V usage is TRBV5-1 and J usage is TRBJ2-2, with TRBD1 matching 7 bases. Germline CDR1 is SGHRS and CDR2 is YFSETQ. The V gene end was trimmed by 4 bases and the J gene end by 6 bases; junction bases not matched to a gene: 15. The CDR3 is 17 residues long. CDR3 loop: CASSPFGVDRVAGELFF. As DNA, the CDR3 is TGCGCCAGCAGCCCATTCGGGGTTGACAGGGTCGCCGGGGAGCTGTTTTTT.

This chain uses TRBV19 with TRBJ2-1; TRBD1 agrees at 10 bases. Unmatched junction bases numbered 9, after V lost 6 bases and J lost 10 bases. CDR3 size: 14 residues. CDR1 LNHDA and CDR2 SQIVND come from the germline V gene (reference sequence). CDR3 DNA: TGTGCCAGTAGCGGGACAGGGGATACGAGCGAGCAGTTCTTC. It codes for CASSGTGDTSEQFF.